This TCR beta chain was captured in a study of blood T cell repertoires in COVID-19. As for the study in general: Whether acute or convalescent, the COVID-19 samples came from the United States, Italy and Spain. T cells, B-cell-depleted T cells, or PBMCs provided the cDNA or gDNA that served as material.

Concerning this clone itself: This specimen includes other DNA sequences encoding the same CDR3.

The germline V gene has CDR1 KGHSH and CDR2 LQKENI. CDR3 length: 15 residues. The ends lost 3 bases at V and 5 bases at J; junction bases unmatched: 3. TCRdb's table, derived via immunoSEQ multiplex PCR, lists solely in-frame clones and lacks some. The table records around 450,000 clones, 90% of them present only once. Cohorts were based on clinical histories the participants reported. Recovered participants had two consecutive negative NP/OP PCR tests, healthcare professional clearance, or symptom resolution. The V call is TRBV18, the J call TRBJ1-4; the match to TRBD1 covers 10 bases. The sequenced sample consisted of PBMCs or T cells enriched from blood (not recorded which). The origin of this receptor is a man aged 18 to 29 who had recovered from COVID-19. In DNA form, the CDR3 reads TGTGCCAGCTCACCCCCGGGACAGGGGAATGAAAAACTGTTTTTT. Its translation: CASSPPGQGNEKLFF.